This T cell receptor beta chain is drawn from a study of cytomegalovirus exposure and HLA in healthy donors (dated by TCRdb to about 2017). Context from the whole study: An earlier analysis of fewer than 750 of the donors reported over 250 Gb of sequence data and 117 million unique TCR beta sequences obtained from around 170 million T cells. The genetic ancestry cluster associated with self-reported Caucasian donors included about 84% of the 300 to 400 genotyped donors. HLA typing included class I and class II loci at four-digit resolution. A later genetic analysis took genome-wide SNP genotypes for about three fifths of the 666 donors and used that subset as a discovery cohort. Typing coverage varied by locus: about 620-630 donors for A, B, C, DRB1 and DQB1; approximately 560 for DQA1; about 590 for DPA1; roughly 450 for DPB1. Every repertoire in the discovery cohort had been generated on one and the same sequencing platform. A separate validation cohort of some 130 different subjects was used in addition to the approximately 700-subject first cohort. A later analysis re-examined previously published TCR beta repertoires from about 670 donors and added high-resolution HLA genotyping to investigate patterns of TCR occurrence. Approximately 300 gigabases of sequencing data and 75 million to 85 million unique TCR sequences made up an early release that covered under 750 HLA-typed donors. Because of strong linkage in the cohort, roughly five DR-DQ haplotypes were treated as single units for association and clustering. An earlier analysis of 500 to 750 of the donors applied high-throughput TCR beta sequencing to assess whether each TCR beta V gene segment acted as functional or pseudogenic. Among about 400 genotyped donors of the cohort, an average of approximately 240,000 unique TCR beta nucleotide sequences was sequenced per donor, of which 15% to 20% were non-productive. In the later analysis, no new phenotypic data were used to find candidate immune exposures; instead, reliance was placed on TCR beta sequences and their occurrence across donors. To predict cytomegalovirus infection status, the study brought together high-throughput TCR immunosequencing, statistical association of individual TCRs with disease status, and machine learning. The study profiled the T cell repertoires of 500 to 800 subjects by immunosequencing and related them to cytomegalovirus serostatus. Donor age, sex, ethnicity and CMV serostatus were compiled alongside the repertoire data. The study was designed to test whether signatures of past pathogen exposure could be identified by cataloging public T cell receptors.

As regards this clone: No cognate antigen has been identified for it. It has no much larger one-base neighbor in the sample; base qualities were not kept.

The CDR3 sequence holds 16 residues, the cysteine and phenylalanine included. Only CDR3 DNA remains: 48 bases, in frame from the first base. For this chain, trimming is 4 bases at the V end and 6 bases at the J end, and the number of junction bases without a gene match is 11. From a lookup of the germline V gene, CDR1 and CDR2 are SNHLY and FYNNEI. Libraries came from the immunoSEQ multiplex PCR assay. A mixture of 60 forward primers for TCR Vbeta segments and 13 reverse primers for TCR Jbeta segments was used in the multiplex PCR. A multiplex PCR assay on genomic DNA amplified the CDR3 region of rearranged TCR beta genes. Amplified TCR beta libraries were sequenced as 87-base-pair reads on the Illumina HiSeq System. As for the authors' bioinformatics: Across the 700 or so repertoires, a later analysis counted around 80 million unique TCR beta chains, roughly 11 million of which were shared by at least two donors. A nearest-neighbor algorithm error-corrected the raw reads and collapsed the reads into unique sequences, merging closely related sequences to remove PCR and sequencing errors. CDR3 sequences were aligned to IMGT reference sequences to assign V, D and J gene segments. For a sequence to be retained, a match of at least six nucleotides was required to both a V gene segment and a J gene segment. Rearrangements were called productive when the CDR3 lacked stop codons and stayed in frame with V and J; all others were non-productive. Following IMGT convention, CDR3 was defined as the stretch from the second conserved V-encoded cysteine to the conserved J-encoded phenylalanine. The earlier analysis of 587 of the donors excluded sequences that lacked an unambiguous match to a single V gene segment. In an earlier analysis of some 590 of the donors, a V segment was called functional when productive rearrangements were above 56.7%, and segregating when the standard deviation between donors exceeded 5%. A statistical classification framework was developed to diagnose cytomegalovirus status using the catalog of TCR beta chain sequences. A later analysis assigned V and J genes by comparing TCR nucleotide sequences with IMGT/GENE-DB human TR gene sequences. In a later analysis, CDR3 sequences and most-parsimonious VDJ recombination scenarios were assigned using the TCRdist pipeline. A later analysis defined each TCR beta chain by its CDR3 amino acid sequence plus V-gene family, and excluded reads lacking a unique V-gene family. A later analysis removed 592 highly shared, low-generation-probability nucleotide sequences to deal with suspected cross-contamination and a sequencing artifact. For each public chain, a later analysis derived a clonal expansion index from normalized ranks of inferred template counts within each repertoire. In a later analysis, generation probabilities were computed with a VDJ recombination model fitted to out-of-frame rearrangements, and the resulting probabilities were checked against IGoR. In a later analysis, hypergeometric tests were used to score TCR-TCR, TCR-HLA and TCR-CMV co-occurrence, with a repertoire-size bias correction applied to TCR pairs. False discovery rates were estimated in a later analysis by permuting HLA or CMV assignments 20 times. In a later analysis, co-occurring TCRs were grouped using DBSCAN, with TCRdist sequence similarity added in when clustering inside HLA-allele-positive subsets. Repertoires with fewer than 30,000 or more than 120,000 public chains, plus five repertoires with anomalous nucleotide sharing, were excluded from co-occurrence clustering. This is the immuneACCESS table as TCRdb keeps it, with only in-frame sequences that have V and J called. A part of the clones is gone; compared with another copy, unresolved V genes explain less than half, and the rest is unexplained. That table is the source of V, J and clone size, and D and trimming were worked out from the DNA. In this sample the table shows around 150,000 clones, 70% to 80% of which occur a single time. Roughly 2% of the sample is taken by the ten largest.

The cohort comprised more than 550 healthy bone marrow donors. At the time of sampling, every cohort member was nominally healthy, though immune exposures that went unrecorded were likely present. The donor tested CMV seronegative, placing the donor among the approximately 360 seronegative members of the cohort. A peripheral blood sample was provided by each donor, and peripheral blood mononuclear cells were used for TCR beta sequencing. Genomic DNA extraction from the blood cell samples was performed with the Qiagen DNeasy Blood Extraction Kit. Results the study describes overall, beyond this receptor: Assigning TCR associations to individual alleles was difficult when HLA alleles, especially DR and DQ, strongly co-occurred. Correlated functional status among segregating V segments might reflect linkage disequilibrium, but an unknown experimental factor could not be ruled out. In the study, about 150 TCR beta chains were listed as associated with cytomegalovirus. Because some donors lacked HLA typing at each locus, the association tests relied only on the typed subset. Only TCR beta chains were sequenced in this cohort, and the absence of alpha or paired-chain data limited detectable features. In a later analysis, HLA-associated TCR beta chains showed more clonal expansion and lower generation probabilities than non-associated chains that were equally common. The only immune exposure information available for the cohort was CMV serostatus. The sequencing pipeline was judged likely to have produced a cluster of highly shared sequence variants as a technical artifact. Some IMGT-functional V segments, including TRBV6-2 and TRBV6-3, could not be distinguished by the 87-base-pair reads and were therefore excluded. The classifier was reported to diagnose cytomegalovirus status with high specificity and sensitivity in both the original and validation cohorts. In a later analysis, most CMV-associated TCR beta chains were found to appear HLA-restricted, with HLA associations seemingly driven largely by CMV exposure. An earlier analysis of 587 of the donors showed that most TCR beta V segments appeared in productive rearrangements either about 87% or about 30% of the time, which broadly matched IMGT annotations. A further reported finding was that TCR beta sequences accurately predicted the HLA-A and HLA-B alleles for most subjects in the first cohort. In a later genetic analysis, a missense DCLRE1C variant was associated with V-gene and J-gene trimming of TCR beta chains, and the association was replicated in an independent cohort. The presence/absence analyses assumed that sequencing depth was roughly uniform across donors, and that assumption may not be true. According to a later genetic analysis, donors in an Asian-associated ancestry cluster had fewer N-insertions in productive TCRs than the roughly 700-donor mean. A few of the identified cytomegalovirus-associated TCR beta chains were confirmed in vitro to be specific for cytomegalovirus antigens. The earlier analysis of fewer than 750 of the donors excluded some 15 rarely observed V segments, including chromosome 9 orphons, because counts were too low. The authors suggested that the approach could potentially be generalized to other disease states and immunological phenotypes. In a later analysis, TCR association rates were found to vary across HLA loci, with the most associated TCRs seen for DRB1 alleles and the fewest for HLA-C alleles. In a later analysis, several top co-occurrence clusters were reported to appear linked to parvovirus B19, influenza, CMV and Epstein-Barr virus. Across donors, most TCR sequences were observed very rarely, whereas some public TCRs were present in many individuals. At a false discovery rate of 0.05, a later analysis linked roughly 17,000 TCR beta sequences to specific HLA alleles.

The rearranged segments are TRBV2 and TRBJ2-3, with 9 central nucleotides matching TRBD2. The specimen was PBMCs. The source is a man aged 25 to 40 in good health and CMV-seronegative. Here the CDR3 is given as CASSARWLAGRDTQYF. The DNA is TGTGCCAGCAGTGCCAGATGGCTAGCGGGAAGGGATACGCAGTATTTT.